This T cell receptor beta chain was recovered during a study of blood T cell repertoires in COVID-19. Trimming at V came to 4 bases and at J to 0 bases, leaving 7 bases not matched to a gene. The germline V gene encodes CDR1 SGDLS and CDR2 YYNGEE. The CDR3 spans 17 residues. Clinical histories supplied by participants themselves formed the basis of cohort assignment. The recovered donors of Cohort 3 showed two negative PCRs, clearance, or symptom resolution. Profiled with immunoSEQ multiplex PCR; TCRdb holds only in-frame clones, not every one. The profile shows more than 300,000 clones, approximately 90% of them singletons.

The chain links TRBV9 to TRBJ2-1; 10 bases fit TRBD2. This sequence was found in a woman aged 25 to 45 who had recovered from COVID-19. Material: PBMCs or T cells enriched from blood (not recorded which). The CDR3 coding sequence is TGTGCCAGCAGCCCATACCCTAGCGGGGGCTCCTACAATGAGCAGTTCTTC. Translated: CASSPYPSGGSYNEQFF.